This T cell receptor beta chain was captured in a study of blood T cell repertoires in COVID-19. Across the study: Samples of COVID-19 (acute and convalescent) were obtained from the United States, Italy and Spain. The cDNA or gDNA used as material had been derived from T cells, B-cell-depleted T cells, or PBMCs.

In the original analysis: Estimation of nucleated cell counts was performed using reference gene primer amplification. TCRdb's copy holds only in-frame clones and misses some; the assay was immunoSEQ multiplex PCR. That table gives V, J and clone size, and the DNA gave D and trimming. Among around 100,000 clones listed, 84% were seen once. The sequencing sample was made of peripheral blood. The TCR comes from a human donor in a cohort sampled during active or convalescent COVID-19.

Written as DNA, the CDR3 is TGTGCCAGCAACAGGGAGATTACTAACTATGGCTACACCTTC. Protein: CASNREITNYGYTF. The chain employs TRBV28 and TRBJ1-2; D possibly corresponds to TRBD1 (6 bases). Germline lookup yields CDR1 MDHEN and CDR2 SYDVKM. Trimming left V 7 bases short and J 0 bases short, with 12 bases between. The CDR3 runs to 14 residues.